The rows below give T cell receptor beta chains drawn from one sample of a study of vaccination effects on CD4 cells after COVID-19. The antigens for these receptors are not known. TCRdb keeps only in-frame clones here, not all; method: immunoSEQ multiplex PCR. Among around 47,000 clones listed, 60% to 75% were seen once. This material consisted of CD4+ T cells from PBMCs cultured with a peptide pool, taken before COVID-19 vaccination. All receptors derive from a human donor who had a prior SARS-CoV-2 infection. CDR3s include the opening cysteine and the closing phenylalanine or tryptophan. D genes are given only for firm matches. Part of the rows lack a size; the others show once, few, many or a class for expanded clones.

j_call v_call cdr3_length d_call clone_size cdr3_nt cdr3_aa
TRBJ2-5 TRBV6-5 15 TRBD2 . TGTGCCAGCAGCGCCGGGACTAGGAATCAAGAGACCCAGTACTTC CASSAGTRNQETQYF
TRBJ2-4 TRBV5-4 18 TRBD2 . TGTGCCAGCAGCTTGGCCTGGACTAGCGCCCCAGCCAAAAACATTCAGTACTTC CASSLAWTSAPAKNIQYF
TRBJ1-6 TRBV6-5 15 . once TGTGCCCACACCGCCCGGCGGGATGCTAATTCACCCCTCCACTTT CAHTARRDANSPLHF
TRBJ2-5 TRBV6-2/TRBV6-3 16 . once TGTGCCAGCAGTATCGGGGGGCAGGGATTCCAAGAGACCCAGTACTTC CASSIGGQGFQETQYF
TRBJ1-6 TRBV19 13 . once TGTGCCAGCGCGGACAGAAATAATTCACCCCTCCACTTT CASADRNNSPLHF
TRBJ2-7 TRBV6-6 17 . . TGTGCCAGCTGTCTTAACAGGGGAGCGGGGGATCCCAACGAGCAGTACTTC CASCLNRGAGDPNEQYF
TRBJ2-1 TRBV27 17 TRBD1 . TGTGCCAGCAGTTTAAGGTCCCGGGACAGGGGCGAAAATGAGCAGTTCTTC CASSLRSRDRGENEQFF
TRBJ2-1 TRBV7-2 19 TRBD2 . TGTGCCAGCAGCTTAAAACTAGCGGGAGTTAGTAGCTCCTACAATGAGCAGTTCTTC CASSLKLAGVSSSYNEQFF
TRBJ2-2 TRBV6-2/TRBV6-3 13 . once TGTGCCAGCAGTTATAGGCACACCGGGGAGCTGTTTTTT CASSYRHTGELFF
TRBJ1-6 TRBV6-5 15 . . TGTGCCAGCGGGAACAGGGTTACAGAAAATTCACCCCTCCACTTT CASGNRVTENSPLHF
TRBJ2-5 TRBV3-1/TRBV3-2 12 . . TGTGCCAGCAGCCAAGATCGTAAAGTGCAGTACTTC CASSQDRKVQYF
TRBJ2-3 TRBV4-2 15 TRBD2 . TGTGCCAGCAGCCTAGCAGCGGGGAGCACAGATACGCAGTATTTT CASSLAAGSTDTQYF
TRBJ2-2 TRBV29-1 13 . . TGCAGCGTGGACAGAGCGAACACCGGGGAGCTGTTTTTT CSVDRANTGELFF